These 2 T cell receptor beta chains came from one sample sequenced in a study of cytomegalovirus exposure and HLA in healthy donors. Vbeta (60) and Jbeta (13) primers were used in the PCR. Data came from immunoSEQ multiplex PCR; TCRdb stores just in-frame clones and leaves some out. The repertoire holds under 150,000 clones, with 80% to 90% as singletons. Material: PBMCs. The receptors derive from a woman aged 40 to 49 in good health and CMV-seropositive.

The J gene is TRBJ1-2, the V gene TRBV4-2; D gene ambiguous. Trimming pared 0 bases from V and 8 bases from J, leaving 19 bases between. The germline V gene has CDR1 LGHNA and CDR2 YNFKEQ. The CDR3 has 16 amino acids. CDR3 DNA sequence: TGTGCCAGCAGCCAAGAAGGCCGGCCGCTCGGAGGAGGCTACACCTTC. Translation: CASSQEGRPLGGGYTF.

The chain is built from TRBV6-5 and TRBJ2-7, with 7 bases that match TRBD1. V gave up 2 bases and J gave up 5 bases; unmatched junction bases: 9. The CDR3 extends over 15 amino acids. CDR1 is MNHEY and CDR2 is SVGAGI in the germline V gene. CDR3 amino acids: CASSYANRGLNEQYF. The CDR3, as DNA: TGTGCCAGCAGTTACGCGAATAGGGGGCTTAACGAGCAGTACTTC.